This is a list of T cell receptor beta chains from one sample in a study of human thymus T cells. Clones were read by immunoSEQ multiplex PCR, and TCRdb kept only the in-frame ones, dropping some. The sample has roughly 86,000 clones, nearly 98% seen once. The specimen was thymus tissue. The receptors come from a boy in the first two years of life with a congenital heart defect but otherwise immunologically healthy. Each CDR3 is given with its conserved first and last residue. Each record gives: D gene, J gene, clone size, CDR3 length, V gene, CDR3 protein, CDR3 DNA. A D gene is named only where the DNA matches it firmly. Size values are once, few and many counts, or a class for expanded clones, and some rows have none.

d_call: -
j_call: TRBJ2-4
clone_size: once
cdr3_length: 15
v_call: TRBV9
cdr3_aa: CASSAATSPGDIQYF
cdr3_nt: TGTGCCAGCAGCGCCGCCACTAGCCCGGGGGACATTCAGTACTTC

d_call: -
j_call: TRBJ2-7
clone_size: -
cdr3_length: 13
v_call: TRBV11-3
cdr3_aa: CASSSFRVHEQYF
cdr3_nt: TGTGCCAGCAGCTCTTTCAGGGTCCACGAGCAGTACTTC

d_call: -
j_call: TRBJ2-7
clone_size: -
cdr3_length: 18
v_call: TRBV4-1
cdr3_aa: CASSRRVRFFGGPYEQYF
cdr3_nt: TGCGCCAGCAGCCGAAGGGTCCGGTTTTTTGGGGGCCCATACGAGCAGTACTTC

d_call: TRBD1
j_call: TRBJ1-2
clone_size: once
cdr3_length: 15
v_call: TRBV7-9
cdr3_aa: CASSTPDRGDYGYTF
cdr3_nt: TGTGCCAGCAGCACCCCCGACAGGGGGGACTATGGCTACACCTTC

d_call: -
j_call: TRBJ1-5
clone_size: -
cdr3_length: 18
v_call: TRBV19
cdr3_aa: CASSIDGGGPRTNQPQHF
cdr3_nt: TGTGCCAGTAGTATAGATGGTGGGGGGCCGCGGACCAATCAGCCCCAGCATTTT

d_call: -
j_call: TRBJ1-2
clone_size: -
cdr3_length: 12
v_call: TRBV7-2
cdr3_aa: CASSLGFSGYTF
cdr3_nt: TGTGCCAGCAGCTTGGGGTTTAGTGGCTACACCTTC

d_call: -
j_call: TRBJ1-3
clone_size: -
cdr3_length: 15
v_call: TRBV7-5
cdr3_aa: CARSFDRGSGNTIYF
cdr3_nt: TGTGCCAGAAGCTTCGACAGGGGCTCTGGAAACACCATATATTTT

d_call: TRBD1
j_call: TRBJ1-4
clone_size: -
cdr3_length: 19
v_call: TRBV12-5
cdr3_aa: CASGQARHSRDRGSEKLFF
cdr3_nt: TGTGCTAGTGGCCAAGCACGGCACAGTAGGGACAGGGGATCTGAAAAACTGTTTTTT

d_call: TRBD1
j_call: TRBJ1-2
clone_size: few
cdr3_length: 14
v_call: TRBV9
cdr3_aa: CASSQLDRHYGYTF
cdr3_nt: TGTGCCAGCAGTCAACTGGACAGGCACTATGGCTACACCTTC

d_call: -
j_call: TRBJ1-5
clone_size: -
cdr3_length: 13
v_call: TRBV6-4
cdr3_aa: CASSSGTDQPQHF
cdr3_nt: TGTGCCAGCAGTTCCGGGACCGATCAGCCCCAGCATTTT

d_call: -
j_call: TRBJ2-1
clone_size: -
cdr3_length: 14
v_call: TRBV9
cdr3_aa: CASSPGTFYNEQFF
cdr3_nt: TGTGCCAGCAGCCCAGGGACTTTTTACAATGAGCAGTTCTTC

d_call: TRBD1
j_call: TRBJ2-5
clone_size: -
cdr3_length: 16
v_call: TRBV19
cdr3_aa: CASSTLQGAGKETQYF
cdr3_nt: TGTGCCAGTAGTACCCTACAGGGGGCAGGCAAAGAGACCCAGTACTTC

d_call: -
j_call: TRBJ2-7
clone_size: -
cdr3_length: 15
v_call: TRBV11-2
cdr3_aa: CASSDPWAGTWEQYF
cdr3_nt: TGTGCCAGCAGCGACCCGTGGGCAGGGACGTGGGAGCAGTACTTC

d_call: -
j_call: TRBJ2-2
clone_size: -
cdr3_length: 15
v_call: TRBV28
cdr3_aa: CASGGYDANTGELFF
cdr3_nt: TGTGCCAGCGGGGGGTATGACGCGAACACCGGGGAGCTGTTTTTT

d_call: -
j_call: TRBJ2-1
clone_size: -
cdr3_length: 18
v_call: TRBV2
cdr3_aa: CASSGTHRQASSYNEQFF
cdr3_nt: TGTGCCAGCAGTGGGACACACCGACAGGCCAGCTCCTACAATGAGCAGTTCTTC

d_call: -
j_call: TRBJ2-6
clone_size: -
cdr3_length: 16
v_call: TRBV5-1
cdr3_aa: CASSAGFHSGANVLTF
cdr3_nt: TGCGCCAGCAGCGCAGGGTTTCACTCTGGGGCCAACGTCCTGACTTTC

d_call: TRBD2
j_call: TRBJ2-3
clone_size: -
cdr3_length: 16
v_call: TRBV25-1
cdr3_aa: CASSASSGGSTDTQYF
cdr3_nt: TGTGCCAGCAGTGCGTCTAGCGGGGGGAGCACAGATACGCAGTATTTT

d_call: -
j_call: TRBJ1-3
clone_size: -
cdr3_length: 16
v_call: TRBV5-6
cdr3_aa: CASSLLCPEGGNTIYF
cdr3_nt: TGTGCCAGCAGCTTGTTGTGCCCGGAGGGTGGAAACACCATATATTTT

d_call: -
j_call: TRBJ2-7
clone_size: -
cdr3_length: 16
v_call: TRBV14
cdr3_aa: CASSQDMAPQGYEQYF
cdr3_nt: TGTGCCAGCAGCCAAGATATGGCCCCCCAGGGTTACGAGCAGTACTTC

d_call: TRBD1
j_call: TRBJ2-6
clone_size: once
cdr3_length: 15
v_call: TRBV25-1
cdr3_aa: CASGLTGAGANVLTF
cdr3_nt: TGTGCCAGCGGCCTGACAGGGGCTGGGGCCAACGTCCTGACTTTC

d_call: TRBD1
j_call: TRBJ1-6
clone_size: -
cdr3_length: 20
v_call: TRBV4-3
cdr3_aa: CASRKSGPVIPGQPNSPLHF
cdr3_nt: TGCGCCAGCAGGAAGAGCGGTCCCGTTATACCGGGACAGCCAAATTCACCCCTCCACTTT

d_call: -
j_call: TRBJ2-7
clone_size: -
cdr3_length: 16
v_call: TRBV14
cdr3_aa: CASSQDEADASYEQYF
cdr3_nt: TGTGCCAGCAGCCAAGATGAGGCGGACGCCTCCTACGAGCAGTACTTC

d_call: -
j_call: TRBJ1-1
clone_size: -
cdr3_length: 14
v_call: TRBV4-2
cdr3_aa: CASSQEEVNTEAFF
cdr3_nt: TGTGCCAGCAGCCAAGAAGAGGTGAACACTGAAGCTTTCTTT

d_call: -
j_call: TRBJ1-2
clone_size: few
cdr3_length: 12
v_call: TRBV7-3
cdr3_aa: CASSLKLGGYTF
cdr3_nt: TGTGCCAGCAGCTTAAAGCTAGGAGGCTACACCTTC

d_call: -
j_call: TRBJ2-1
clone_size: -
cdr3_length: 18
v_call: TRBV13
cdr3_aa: CASSTHRRLYMLYNEQFF
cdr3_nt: TGTGCCAGCAGCACACACAGGAGACTGTACATGTTGTACAATGAGCAGTTCTTC

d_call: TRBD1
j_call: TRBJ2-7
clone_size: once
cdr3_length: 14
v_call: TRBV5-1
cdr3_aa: CASRPTGPPYEQYF
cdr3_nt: TGCGCCAGCAGACCGACAGGGCCTCCCTACGAGCAGTACTTC

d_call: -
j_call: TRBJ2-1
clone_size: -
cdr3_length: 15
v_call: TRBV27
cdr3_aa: CASSLLARGGDEQFF
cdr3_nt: TGTGCCAGCAGTTTACTGGCCAGGGGGGGGGATGAGCAGTTCTTC

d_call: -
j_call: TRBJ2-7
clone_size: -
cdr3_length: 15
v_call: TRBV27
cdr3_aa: CASSFGSKGPYEQYF
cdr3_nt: TGTGCCAGCAGTTTTGGCAGTAAGGGACCCTACGAGCAGTACTTC

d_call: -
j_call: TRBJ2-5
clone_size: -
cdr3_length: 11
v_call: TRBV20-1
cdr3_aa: CSAREVGTQYF
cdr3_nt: TGCAGTGCTAGAGAGGTGGGGACCCAGTACTTC

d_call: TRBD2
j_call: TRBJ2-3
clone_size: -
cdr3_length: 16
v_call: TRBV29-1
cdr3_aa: CSVEDISGRGADTQYF
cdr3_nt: TGCAGCGTTGAAGATATTAGCGGGAGGGGGGCAGATACGCAGTATTTT

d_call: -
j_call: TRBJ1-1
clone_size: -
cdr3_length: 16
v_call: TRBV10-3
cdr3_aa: CAISESGRFMNTEAFF
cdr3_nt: TGTGCCATCAGTGAGTCCGGGAGGTTCATGAACACTGAAGCTTTCTTT

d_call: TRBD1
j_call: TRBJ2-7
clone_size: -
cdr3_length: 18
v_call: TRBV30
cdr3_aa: CAWSVRWGRDRSSYEQYF
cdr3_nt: TGTGCCTGGAGTGTACGTTGGGGTCGGGACAGGTCCTCCTACGAGCAGTACTTC

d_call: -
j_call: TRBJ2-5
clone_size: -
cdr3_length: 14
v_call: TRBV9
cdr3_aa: CASSVEAQQETQYF
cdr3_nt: TGTGCCAGCAGCGTAGAGGCACAGCAAGAGACCCAGTACTTC

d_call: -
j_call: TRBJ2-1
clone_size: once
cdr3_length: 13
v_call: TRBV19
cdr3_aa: CASSIDRGTEQFF
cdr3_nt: TGTGCCAGTAGTATAGATAGGGGGACAGAGCAGTTCTTC

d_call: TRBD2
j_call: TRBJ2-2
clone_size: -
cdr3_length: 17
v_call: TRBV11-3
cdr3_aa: CASSLEPQAGDHGELFF
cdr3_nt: TGTGCCAGCAGCTTAGAGCCACAAGCGGGAGATCACGGGGAGCTGTTTTTT

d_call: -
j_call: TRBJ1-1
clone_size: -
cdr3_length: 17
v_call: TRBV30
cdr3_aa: CAWAGVNFIQMNTEAFF
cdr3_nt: TGTGCCTGGGCCGGCGTTAACTTTATCCAGATGAACACTGAAGCTTTCTTT

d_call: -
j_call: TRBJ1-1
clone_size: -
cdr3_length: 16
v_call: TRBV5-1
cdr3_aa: CASSSKRDFVNTEAFF
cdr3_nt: TGCGCCAGCAGCTCAAAAAGGGACTTTGTGAACACTGAAGCTTTCTTT